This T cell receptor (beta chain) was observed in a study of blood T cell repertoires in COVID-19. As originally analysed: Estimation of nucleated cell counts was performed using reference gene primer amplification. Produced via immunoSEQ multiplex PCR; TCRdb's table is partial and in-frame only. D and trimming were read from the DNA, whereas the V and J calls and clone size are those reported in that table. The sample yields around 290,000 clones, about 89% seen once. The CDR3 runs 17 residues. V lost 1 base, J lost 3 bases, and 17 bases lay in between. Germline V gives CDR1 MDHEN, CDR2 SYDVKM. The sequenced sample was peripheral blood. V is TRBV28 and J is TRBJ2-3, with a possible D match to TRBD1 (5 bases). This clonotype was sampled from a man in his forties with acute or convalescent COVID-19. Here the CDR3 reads CASSLSKWRQGTDTQYF. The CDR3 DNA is TGTGCCAGCAGTTTATCCAAATGGCGGCAGGGAACAGATACGCAGTATTTT.